The 5 T cell receptor beta chains below were found in one sample sequenced in a study of PD-1 blockade in classical Hodgkin lymphoma. Clones were read by immunoSEQ multiplex PCR, and TCRdb kept only the in-frame ones, dropping some. The table includes more than 140,000 clones, approximately 80% detected once. Patients all relapsed after autologous stem cell transplantation, and there was variation in brentuximab vedotin exposure. Sequenced here: peripheral blood mononuclear cells (PBMCs), sampled before the second cycle of nivolumab. Receptors originate from a human donor with classical Hodgkin lymphoma.

The count of this clone is one. V gene TRBV7-3 combines with J gene TRBJ2-5; D is uncertain. The CDR3 has 13 residues. Germline loops: CDR1 SGHTA, CDR2 FQGTGA. V gave up 2 bases and J gave up 5 bases, with 9 bases separating them. The CDR3 DNA sequence: TGTGCCAGCAGCTTATCTGTGGCGGAGACCCAGTACTTC. Its protein product is CASSLSVAETQYF.

The chain links TRBV30 to TRBJ2-7, with TRBD1 matching over 11 bases. This CDR3 has 15 residues. V shed 8 bases and J 3 bases; nucleotides not matched to a gene: 12. Germline V gene data show CDR1 as GTSNPN and CDR2 as SVGIG (reference sequence). CDR3 coding DNA: TGTGCCCATATAAACCCGGGACAGGGGGTCTACGAGCAGTACTTC. This translates into CAHINPGQGVYEQYF.

V gene TRBV27 combines with J gene TRBJ2-5; D assignment may be TRBD1 or TRBD2 (7 bases each). With 5 bases removed from V and 0 bases from J, the gap between germline ends came to 13 bases. This CDR3 spans 15 amino acids. CDR1 and CDR2 (germline): MNHEY, SMNVEV (reference sequence). For the CDR3, the DNA is TGTGCCAGCAGTCCCAGGGGGGGGTACCAAGAGACCCAGTACTTC. This gives the protein CASSPRGGYQETQYF.

The chain has TRBV5-1 and TRBJ1-2, with unresolved D. Deletions cut 2 bases from V and 2 bases from J, with 10 bases between. CDR1 is SGHRS and CDR2 is YFSETQ in the germline V gene. The CDR3 has 14 residues. The CDR3 region is CASSFNWENYGYTF. The CDR3 DNA reads as TGCGCCAGCAGCTTTAATTGGGAGAACTATGGCTACACCTTC.

This chain uses TRBV27 with TRBJ1-2; TRBD1 might be the D (5 bases). The ends were cut back, 1 base at V and 3 bases at J, with 15 bases in the middle. CDR1 is MNHEY, CDR2 SMNVEV, per germline (reference sequence). This CDR3 is built from 16 residues. The CDR3 protein is CASSLFNQGGYYGYTF. DNA of the CDR3: TGTGCCAGCAGTTTATTTAACCAGGGAGGATACTATGGCTACACCTTC.